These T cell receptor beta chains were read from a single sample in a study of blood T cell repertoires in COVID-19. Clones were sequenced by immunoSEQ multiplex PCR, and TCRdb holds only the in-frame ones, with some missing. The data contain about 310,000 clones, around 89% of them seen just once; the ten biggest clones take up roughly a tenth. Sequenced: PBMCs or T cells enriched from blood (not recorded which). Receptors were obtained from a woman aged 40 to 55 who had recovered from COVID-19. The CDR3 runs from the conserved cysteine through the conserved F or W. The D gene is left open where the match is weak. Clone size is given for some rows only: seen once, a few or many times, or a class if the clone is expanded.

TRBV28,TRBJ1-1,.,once,CASSPGGGYTEAFF,TGTGCCAGCAGCCCTGGGGGGGGTTACACTGAAGCTTTCTTT
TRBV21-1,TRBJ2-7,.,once,CASRQREDEQYF,TGTGCCAGCCGGCAGCGGGAGGACGAGCAGTACTTC
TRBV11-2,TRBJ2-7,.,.,CASSPLKTGYSYEQYF,TGTGCCAGCAGCCCTCTCAAGACAGGATACTCCTACGAGCAGTACTTC
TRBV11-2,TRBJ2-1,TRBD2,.,CASSLGGGPLYNEQFF,TGTGCCAGCAGCTTGGGCGGGGGGCCCCTCTACAATGAGCAGTTCTTC
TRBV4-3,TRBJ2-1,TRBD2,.,CASSQGAGTSLDEQFF,TGCGCCAGCAGCCAAGGGGCCGGGACTAGCTTGGATGAGCAGTTCTTC
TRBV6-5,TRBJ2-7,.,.,CASSYSNAPTPYEQYF,TGTGCCAGCAGTTACTCGAACGCTCCTACCCCCTACGAGCAGTACTTC
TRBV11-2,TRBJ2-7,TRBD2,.,CASSLWGGPGHRYEQYF,TGTGCCAGCAGCTTATGGGGGGGTCCGGGGCATCGCTACGAGCAGTACTTC
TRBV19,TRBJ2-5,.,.,CASSIWGGSLQETQYF,TGTGCCAGTAGTATTTGGGGAGGCAGTTTACAAGAGACCCAGTACTTC
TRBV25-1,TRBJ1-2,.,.,CASSEGAANYGYTF,TGTGCCAGCAGTGAAGGGGCGGCTAACTATGGCTACACCTTC
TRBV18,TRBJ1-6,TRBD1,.,CASSPRRQGGGSPLHF,TGTGCCAGCTCACCACGCAGACAGGGAGGTGGCTCACCCCTCCACTTT
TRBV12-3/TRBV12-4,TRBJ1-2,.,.,CASSRETGYGYTF,TGTGCCAGCAGTAGAGAGACGGGTTATGGCTACACCTTC
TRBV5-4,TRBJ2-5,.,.,CASSLISEETQYF,TGTGCCAGCAGCTTGATTTCGGAGGAGACCCAGTACTTC
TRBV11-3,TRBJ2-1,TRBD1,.,CASSPRGFNEQFF,TGTGCCAGCAGCCCCAGGGGGTTCAATGAGCAGTTCTTC
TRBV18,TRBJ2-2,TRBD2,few,CASSPTSGETGELFF,TGTGCCAGCTCACCGACTAGCGGGGAAACCGGGGAGCTGTTTTTT
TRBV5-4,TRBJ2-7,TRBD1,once,CASSLGQGVYEQYF,TGTGCCAGCAGCTTGGGGCAGGGGGTCTACGAGCAGTACTTC
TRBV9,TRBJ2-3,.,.,CASSAEGVPTDTQYF,TGTGCCAGCAGCGCCGAGGGGGTACCCACAGATACGCAGTATTTT
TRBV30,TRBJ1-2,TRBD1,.,CAWSDVNRGQDGYTF,TGTGCCTGGAGTGACGTAAACAGGGGGCAGGATGGCTACACCTTC
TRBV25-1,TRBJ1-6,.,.,CASSEYSGSGNSPLHF,TGTGCCAGCAGTGAATATTCCGGGTCAGGGAATTCACCCCTCCACTTT
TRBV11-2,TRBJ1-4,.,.,CASSRTGGGEKLFF,TGTGCCAGCAGCCGTACCGGGGGTGGTGAAAAACTGTTTTTT
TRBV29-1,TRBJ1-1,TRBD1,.,CSVPGQGTLNTEAFF,TGCAGCGTTCCGGGACAGGGGACCCTGAACACTGAAGCTTTCTTT
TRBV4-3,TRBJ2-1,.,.,CASSRGGDFNEQFF,TGCGCCAGCAGCCGAGGAGGGGATTTCAATGAGCAGTTCTTC
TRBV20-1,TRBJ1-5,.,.,CSASRQNNQPQHF,TGCAGTGCTAGTCGCCAGAACAATCAGCCCCAGCATTTT
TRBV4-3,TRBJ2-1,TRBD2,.,CASSQESTSGYNEQFF,TGCGCCAGCAGCCAAGAATCCACTAGCGGATACAATGAGCAGTTCTTC
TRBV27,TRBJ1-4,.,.,CASPGVEPDLANEKLFF,TGTGCCAGCCCCGGGGTGGAACCCGACCTTGCTAATGAAAAACTGTTTTTT
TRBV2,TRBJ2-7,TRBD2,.,CANSLGGGDEQYF,TGTGCCAATTCTCTCGGGGGGGGCGACGAGCAGTACTTC
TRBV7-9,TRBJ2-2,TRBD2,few,CASSLGYAGGNTGELFF,TGTGCCAGCAGCTTAGGATACGCGGGAGGGAACACCGGGGAGCTGTTTTTT
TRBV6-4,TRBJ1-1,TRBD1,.,CASRGEGATEAFF,TGTGCCAGCAGGGGAGAGGGGGCGACTGAAGCTTTCTTT
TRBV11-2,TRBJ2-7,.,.,CASTWGTGTPYEQYF,TGTGCCAGCACCTGGGGAACCGGGACACCCTACGAGCAGTACTTC
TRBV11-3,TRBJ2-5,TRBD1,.,CASSPGTGNQETQYF,TGTGCCAGCAGCCCGGGGACAGGAAACCAAGAGACCCAGTACTTC